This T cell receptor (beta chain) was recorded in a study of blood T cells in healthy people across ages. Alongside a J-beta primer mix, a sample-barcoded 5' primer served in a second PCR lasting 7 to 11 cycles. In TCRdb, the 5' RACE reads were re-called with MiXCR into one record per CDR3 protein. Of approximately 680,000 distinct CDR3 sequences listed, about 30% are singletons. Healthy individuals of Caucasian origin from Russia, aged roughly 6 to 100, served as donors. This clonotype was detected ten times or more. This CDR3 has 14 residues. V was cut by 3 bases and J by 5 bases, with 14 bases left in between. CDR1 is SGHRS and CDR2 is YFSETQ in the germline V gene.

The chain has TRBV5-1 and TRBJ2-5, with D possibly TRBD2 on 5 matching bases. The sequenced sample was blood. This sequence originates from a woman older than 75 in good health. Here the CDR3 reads CASSSTNAGETQYF. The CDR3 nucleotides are TGCGCCAGCAGCTCGACTAATGCCGGGGAGACCCAGTACTTC. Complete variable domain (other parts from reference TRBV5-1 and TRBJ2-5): KAGVTQTPRYLIKTRGQQVTLSCSPISGHRSVSWYQQTPGQGLQFLFEYFSETQRNKGNFPGRFSGRQFSNSRSEMNVSTLELGDSALYLCASSSTNAGETQYFGPGTRLLVL.